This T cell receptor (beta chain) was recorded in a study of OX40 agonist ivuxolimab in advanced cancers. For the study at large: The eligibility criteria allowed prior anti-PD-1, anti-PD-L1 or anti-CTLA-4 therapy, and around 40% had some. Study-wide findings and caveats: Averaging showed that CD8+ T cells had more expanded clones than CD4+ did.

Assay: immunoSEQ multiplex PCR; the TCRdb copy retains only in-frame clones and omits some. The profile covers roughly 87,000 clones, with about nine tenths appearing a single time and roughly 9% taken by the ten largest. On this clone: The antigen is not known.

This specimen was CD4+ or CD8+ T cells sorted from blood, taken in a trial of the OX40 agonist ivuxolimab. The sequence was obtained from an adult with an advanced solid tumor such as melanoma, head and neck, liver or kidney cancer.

The CDR3 DNA is TGCGCCAGCAGCGGCGGACTGGAGCGAATACCCTACAATGAGCAGTTCTTC. It translates to CASSGGLERIPYNEQFF. V is TRBV5-1 and J is TRBJ2-1; weak D call: TRBD2 (5 bases). Germline-derived CDR1 and CDR2 are SGHRS and YFSETQ. This CDR3 has 17 residues. V lost 4 bases and J lost 2, with 19 bases in between.